The clone carrying this TCR beta chain was observed many times. Its specificity is unknown. TCRdb reprocessed the PCR reads via MiXCR. The sample holds about 92,000 clones; more than 12% are singletons and the top ten take 3.6%. Prior to thyroid surgery, none of the patients had received any treatment. There are 15 residues in the CDR3. V was pared by 5 bases and J by 4 bases, with 14 bases between. Germline V CDR1 and CDR2: ENHRY, SYGVKD. These data are taken from a study of metastatic and nonmetastatic thyroid tumors. Study context: Both malignant and benign thyroid patients supplied peripheral blood and tumor or nodule tissue samples, across which the repertoires of these patients were then compared. Study observations and caveats: Benign nodules reportedly had significantly lower TCR beta diversity than malignant thyroid tumors in blood and tumor.

This TCR derives from a female donor with papillary thyroid cancer or a benign thyroid nodule (not recorded which). Some clones in this sample may be carry-over from other donors' samples. Sequencing was done on a sample of blood. The chain is built from TRBV10-3 and TRBJ2-2, with D hard to call. The CDR3 is CAISPALFGTGELFF. CDR3 bases: TGTGCCATCAGTCCCGCGCTTTTCGGCACCGGGGAGCTGTTTTTT.